One sample yielded the 4 T cell receptor beta chains listed below, sequenced in a study of technical replicates of blood from several donors. Some clones are missing from TCRdb's copy, which holds only in-frame ones; the method was immunoSEQ multiplex PCR. The sample carries tens of thousands of clones, 70% to 90% recorded once. Sequenced: PBMCs. The origin of the receptors is a human donor in good health. Some clones in this sample may be carry-over from other donors' samples.

J is TRBJ2-5 and V is TRBV19; the match to TRBD2 covers 9 bases. Germline values: CDR1 LNHDA, CDR2 SQIVND (reference sequence). Trimming at V came to 3 bases and at J to 1 base, leaving 6 bases not matched to a gene. The CDR3 is 16 amino acids. The CDR3 region is CASSILGAGGQETQYF. CDR3 DNA sequence: TGTGCCAGTAGTATTCTAGGAGCGGGAGGCCAAGAGACCCAGTACTTC.

The rearrangement links TRBV9 to TRBJ1-4, with 10 nucleotides matching TRBD1. This CDR3 comprises 18 residues. J gave up 5 bases and V 3 bases, and 13 bases lay outside the gene matches. Germline V gene data show CDR1 as SGDLS and CDR2 as YYNGEE. The DNA of the CDR3 is TGTGCCAGCAGCGCGGACCCCGGGACAGGGGCCGTCAATGAAAAACTGTTTTTT. It translates to CASSADPGTGAVNEKLFF.

This chain uses TRBV30 with TRBJ1-1; a weak D match, TRBD1 (6 bases). The V gene's germline CDR1 is GTSNPN and CDR2 SVGIG (reference sequence). V shed 2 bases and J shed 9 bases, with 19 bases lying between them. This CDR3 spans 14 amino acids. CDR3 in amino acids: CAWSYFTGSNQAFF. The DNA for the CDR3 is TGTGCCTGGAGTTATTTTACAGGGTCTAATCAAGCTTTCTTT.

The chain employs TRBV18 and TRBJ2-2, with 8 bases lining up with TRBD2. Trimming at V came to 1 base and at J to 6 bases, leaving 4 bases not matched to a gene. The CDR3 loop spans 15 amino acids. CDR1 is KGHSH, CDR2 LQKENI, per germline. The CDR3 loop reads CASSPLSGGAGELFF. CDR3 nucleotides: TGTGCCAGCTCACCACTAAGCGGGGGTGCCGGGGAGCTGTTTTTT. The variable domain in full, with the rest retrieved from reference TRBV18 and TRBJ2-2, is NAGVMQNPRHLVRRRGQEARLRCSPMKGHSHVYWYRQLPEEGLKFMVYLQKENIIDESGMPKERFSAEFPKEGPSILRIQQVVRGDSAAYFCASSPLSGGAGELFFGEGSRLTVL.